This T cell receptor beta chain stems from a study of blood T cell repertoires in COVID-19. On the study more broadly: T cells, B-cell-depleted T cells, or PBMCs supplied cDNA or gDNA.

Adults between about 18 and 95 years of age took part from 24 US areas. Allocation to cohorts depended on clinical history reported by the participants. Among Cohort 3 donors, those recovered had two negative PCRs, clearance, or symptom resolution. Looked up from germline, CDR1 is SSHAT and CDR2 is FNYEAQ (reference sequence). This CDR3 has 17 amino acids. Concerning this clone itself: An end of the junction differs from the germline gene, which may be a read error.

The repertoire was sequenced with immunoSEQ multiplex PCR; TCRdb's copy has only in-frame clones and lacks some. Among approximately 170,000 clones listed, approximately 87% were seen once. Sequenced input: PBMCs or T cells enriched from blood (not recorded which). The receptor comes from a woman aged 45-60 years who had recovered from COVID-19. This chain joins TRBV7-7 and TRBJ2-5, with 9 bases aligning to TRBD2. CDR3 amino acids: CASSPIAAGGIGETQYF. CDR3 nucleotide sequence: TGTGCTAGCAGCCCGATTGCAGCGGGGGGAATTGGAGAGACCCAGTACTTC. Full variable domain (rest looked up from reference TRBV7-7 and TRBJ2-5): GAGVSQSPRYKVTKRGQDVTLRCDPISSHATLYWYQQALGQGPEFLTYFNYEAQPDKSGLPSDRFSAERPEGSISTLTIQRTEQRDSAMYRCASSPIAAGGIGETQYFGPGTRLLVL.